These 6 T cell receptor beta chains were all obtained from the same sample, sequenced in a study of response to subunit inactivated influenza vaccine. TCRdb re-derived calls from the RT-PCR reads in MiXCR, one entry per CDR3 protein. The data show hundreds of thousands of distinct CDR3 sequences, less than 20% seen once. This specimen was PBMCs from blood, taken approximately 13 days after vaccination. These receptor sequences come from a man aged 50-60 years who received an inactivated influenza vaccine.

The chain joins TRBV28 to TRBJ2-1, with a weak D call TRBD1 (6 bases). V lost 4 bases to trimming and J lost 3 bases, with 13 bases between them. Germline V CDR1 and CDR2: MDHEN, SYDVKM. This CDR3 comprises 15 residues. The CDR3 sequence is CASSSLPDSYNEQFF. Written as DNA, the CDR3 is TGTGCCAGCAGTTCCCTCCCGGACAGCTACAATGAGCAGTTCTTC.

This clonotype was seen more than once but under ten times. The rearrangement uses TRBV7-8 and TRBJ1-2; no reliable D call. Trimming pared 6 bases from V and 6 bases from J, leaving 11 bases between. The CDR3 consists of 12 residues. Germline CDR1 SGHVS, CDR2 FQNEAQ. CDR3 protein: CASSGWADGYTF. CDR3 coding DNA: TGTGCCAGCAGTGGTTGGGCGGATGGCTACACCTTC.

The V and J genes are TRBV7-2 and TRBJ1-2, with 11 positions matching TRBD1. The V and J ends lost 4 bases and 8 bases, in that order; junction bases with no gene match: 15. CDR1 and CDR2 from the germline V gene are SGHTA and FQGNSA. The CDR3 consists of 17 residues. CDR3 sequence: CASSSGQGAPDQEGYTF. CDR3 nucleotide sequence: TGTGCCAGCAGCTCTGGACAGGGGGCTCCAGATCAGGAGGGCTACACCTTC.

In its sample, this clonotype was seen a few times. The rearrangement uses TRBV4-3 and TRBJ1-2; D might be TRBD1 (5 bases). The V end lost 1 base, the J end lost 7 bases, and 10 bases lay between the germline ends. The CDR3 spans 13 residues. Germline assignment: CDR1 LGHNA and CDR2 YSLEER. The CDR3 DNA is TGCGCCAGCAGCCAAGGCAGGGTTGCTGGCTACACCTTC. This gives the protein CASSQGRVAGYTF.

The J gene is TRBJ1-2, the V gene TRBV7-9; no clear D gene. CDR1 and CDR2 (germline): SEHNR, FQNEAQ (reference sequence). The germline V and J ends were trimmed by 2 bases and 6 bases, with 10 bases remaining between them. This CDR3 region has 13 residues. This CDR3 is CASSLQDRDGYTF. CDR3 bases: TGTGCCAGCAGCTTACAGGACCGGGATGGCTACACCTTC.

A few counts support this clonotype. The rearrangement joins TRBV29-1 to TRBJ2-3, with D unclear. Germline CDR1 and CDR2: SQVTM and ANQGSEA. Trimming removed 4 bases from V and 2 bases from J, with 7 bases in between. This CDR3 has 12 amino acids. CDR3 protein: CSVVQYTDTQYF. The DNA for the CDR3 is TGCAGCGTTGTCCAGTACACAGATACGCAGTATTTT.